These 17 T cell receptor beta chains were sequenced from one sample in a study of T cells in Graves' hyperthyroidism and ophthalmopathy. TCR beta CDR3 region amplification was performed from RNA transcripts. First-round RT-PCR targeting the TCR CDR3 was performed with the HTBI primer set. MiXCR, applied by TCRdb to the multiplex PCR reads, yields one record per CDR3 protein. The data show around 800,000 distinct CDR3 sequences, around 38% seen once. Sequenced input: blood. The receptors were sampled from a man in his late teens or twenties with Graves' hyperthyroidism.

The chain couples TRBV10-3 to TRBJ1-5; TRBD1 agrees at 7 bases. In germline, CDR1 is ENHRY, CDR2 SYGVKD. There are 13 residues in the CDR3. V lost 10 bases and J lost 5; bases outside the gene matches: 8. CDR3 amino acids: CATSTGRDQPQHF. The CDR3 DNA reads as TGTGCCACCTCGACAGGGCGAGATCAGCCCCAGCATTTT.

The V and J genes are TRBV2 and TRBJ2-5; 9 bases are a match to TRBD2. CDR3 length: 17 amino acids. V lost 6 bases, J lost 9 bases, and 20 bases stayed unmatched. CDR1 and CDR2 from the germline V gene are SNHLY and FYNNEI. CDR3: CASSDTVEASGAGAQYF. The DNA for the CDR3 is TGTGCCAGCAGCGACACGGTTGAAGCTAGCGGGGCGGGGGCCCAGTACTTC.

This clonotype was seen only once. At one end, the junction sequence differs from germline, possibly due to a read error. This rearrangement joins TRBV5-1 to TRBJ1-2; perhaps TRBD1 as D (5 bases). The CDR3 has 15 amino acids. Germline CDR1 SGHRS, CDR2 YFSETQ. The CDR3 spells CASSLGYRGAYGYTF. CDR3 nucleotides: TGTGCCAGCAGCTTAGGATATCGCGGGGCCTATGGCTACACCTTC.

Here the CDR3 DNA reads TGTGCCAGCAGCCTAGGGACTAGCGGGGTCTACGAGCAGTACTTC. Amino acid sequence: CASSLGTSGVYEQYF. This sequence joins TRBV5-4 and TRBJ2-7, with 13 nucleotides matching TRBD2. After removal of 4 bases from V and 3 bases from J, the junction contained 4 bases not matched to a gene. Germline CDR1 is SGHNT and CDR2 is YYREEE (reference sequence). The CDR3 is 15 residues long. Combining the CDR3 with reference TRBV5-4 and TRBJ2-7 gives the whole variable domain ETGVTQSPTHLIKTRGQQVTLRCSSQSGHNTVSWYQQALGQGPQFIFQYYREEENGRGNFPPRFSGLQFPNYSSELNVNALELDDSALYLCASSLGTSGVYEQYFGPGTRLTVT.

This clonotype was counted a single time. The V gene is TRBV4-1, the J gene TRBJ1-4; D uncertain. Per germline, CDR1 MGHRA and CDR2 YSYEKL. This CDR3 has 14 amino acids. V lost 1 base to trimming and J lost 8 bases, with 11 bases between them. This chain's CDR3 is CASSQAVYSEKLFF. The CDR3 nucleotides are TGCGCCAGCAGCCAAGCTGTCTATAGCGAAAAACTGTTTTTT.

This chain joins TRBV6-5 and TRBJ1-1; a possible D gene is TRBD1 (5 bases). This CDR3 is 13 amino acids long. Germline V gives CDR1 MNHEY, CDR2 SVGAGI. With 7 bases removed from V and 2 bases from J, the gap between germline ends came to 11 bases. CDR3 sequence reads: CASTTQVNTEAFF. In DNA, the CDR3 is TGTGCCAGCACCACACAGGTTAACACTGAAGCTTTCTTT.

At least ten counts were recorded for this clonotype. The rearrangement joins TRBV7-8 to TRBJ2-7; no definite D call. Looked up from germline, CDR1 is SGHVS and CDR2 is FQNEAQ. V was pared by 1 base and J by 2 bases, with 9 bases between. The CDR3 loop spans 14 amino acids. The CDR3 loop reads CASSLDRNTYEQYF. DNA of the CDR3: TGTGCCAGCAGCTTAGACAGAAATACCTACGAGCAGTACTTC.

There are many counts of this clonotype. The chain combines TRBV7-9 with TRBJ1-2; 11 bases are a match to TRBD1. J was trimmed by 7 bases and V by 5 bases; bases with no gene match: 6. The CDR3 sequence is 14 residues long. The germline V gene encodes CDR1 SEHNR and CDR2 FQNEAQ (reference sequence). Here the CDR3 reads CASSPGQGAGGYTF. Here the CDR3 DNA reads TGTGCCAGCAGCCCAGGACAGGGGGCAGGTGGCTACACCTTC.

In this sample, this clonotype turned up many times. The rearrangement uses TRBV5-1 and TRBJ1-3; perhaps TRBD1 as D (6 bases). Germline CDR1 reads SGHRS; CDR2 reads YFSETQ. V dropped 3 bases and J dropped 4 bases, with 14 bases sitting between them. This CDR3 contains 15 residues. The CDR3 DNA reads as TGCGCCAGCAGCTCAAACGGACAGAGAGGAAACACCATATATTTT. Translated: CASSSNGQRGNTIYF. Full variable domain (remainder filled in from reference TRBV5-1 and TRBJ1-3): KAGVTQTPRYLIKTRGQQVTLSCSPISGHRSVSWYQQTPGQGLQFLFEYFSETQRNKGNFPGRFSGRQFSNSRSEMNVSTLELGDSALYLCASSSNGQRGNTIYFGEGSWLTVV.

The J gene is TRBJ2-5, the V gene TRBV29-1; 11 bases map to TRBD1. The CDR3 is 13 amino acids. Germline trimming cut 6 bases from V and 4 bases from J; bases unmatched to any gene: 4. The germline CDR1 and CDR2 sequences are SQVTM and ANQGSEA. The CDR3 sequence is CSVGDRGRETQYF. CDR3 in DNA: TGCAGCGTAGGGGACAGGGGGAGAGAGACCCAGTACTTC.

The table lists this clonotype with many counts. The rearrangement links TRBV20-1 to TRBJ1-1, with no clear D. From germline, CDR1 is DFQATT and CDR2 SNEGSKA (reference sequence). This CDR3 spans 13 amino acids. Trimming left V 3 bases short and J 13 bases short, with 21 bases between. Here the CDR3 reads CSARSEAGRYVFF. The CDR3 DNA reads TGCAGTGCTAGGTCCGAGGCGGGTCGGTATGTTTTCTTT.

This clonotype was counted a few times. The V gene is TRBV5-1, the J gene TRBJ1-6; D not resolved. V lost 4 bases and J lost 3, with 14 bases in between. Germline V CDR1 and CDR2: SGHRS, YFSETQ. The CDR3 consists of 16 residues. CDR3 DNA sequence: TGCGCCAGCAGCGGAAACCAAGGGTTCTATAATTCACCCCTCCACTTT. Translated: CASSGNQGFYNSPLHF.

This clonotype was observed a handful of times. V usage is TRBV20-1 and J usage is TRBJ2-7, with D perhaps matching TRBD1 or TRBD2 (5 bases each). Germline assignment: CDR1 DFQATT and CDR2 SNEGSKA (reference sequence). The length of the CDR3 is 12 residues. Trimming cost V 6 bases and J 3 bases, with 12 bases left between them. CDR3 protein: CSATHGGYEQYF. CDR3 bases: TGCAGTGCCACCCATGGGGGCTACGAGCAGTACTTC.

This clonotype was counted a few times. The chain is built from TRBV5-1 and TRBJ2-5, with 9 nucleotides matching TRBD1. The CDR3 sequence is 16 residues long. The germline gives CDR1 SGHRS, CDR2 YFSETQ. Unmatched junction bases numbered 9, after V lost 4 bases and J lost 2 bases. The CDR3 DNA is TGCGCCAGCAGCCCCGGGACAGGGAGTGAGCAAGAGACCCAGTACTTC. Translating gives CASSPGTGSEQETQYF.

The rearrangement links TRBV29-1 to TRBJ1-1, with D unresolved. This CDR3 spans 9 amino acids. Germline CDR1 reads SQVTM; CDR2 reads ANQGSEA. Written as DNA, the CDR3 is TGCCGCTTAGGTACTGAAGCTTTCTTT. It encodes CRLGTEAFF.

The J gene is TRBJ2-2, the V gene TRBV4-2; D perhaps matches TRBD1 (6 bases). The CDR3 loop spans 15 amino acids. The V end lost 0 bases, the J end lost 6 bases, and 11 bases lay between the germline ends. The germline V gene has CDR1 LGHNA and CDR2 YNFKEQ. DNA for the CDR3: TGTGCCAGCAGCCAAGAGTACAGGGTGGCCGGGGAGCTGTTTTTT. It codes for CASSQEYRVAGELFF.

This clonotype was found many times. The rearrangement uses TRBV7-6 and TRBJ2-7, with TRBD1 identical over 10 bases. The trim removed 5 bases at V and 12 bases at J, leaving 10 bases unmatched. This CDR3 is built from 13 residues. Per the germline V gene, CDR1 is SGHVS and CDR2 is FNYEAQ. CDR3 sequence: CASSPSTGGGPYF. DNA of the CDR3: TGTGCCAGCAGCCCGTCGACAGGGGGCGGGCCGTACTTC.